Shown below are 21 T cell receptor beta chains from a single sample sequenced in a study of identical twins. One entry per CDR3 protein, called by TCRdb with MiXCR from the 5' RACE reads. Here the sample spans about 190,000 distinct CDR3 sequences, about a sixth being singletons. This sample was also put to use in a study of T cells expressing NK-cell markers.

Sequencing was carried out using CD8+ T cells sorted from blood. The receptors stem from a woman between 18 and 29 years old in good health.

The V call is TRBV27, the J call TRBJ2-2; 7 bases are shared with TRBD1. V trimming: 6 bases; J trimming: 0 bases; junction bases outside the gene matches: 7. Germline V gene data show CDR1 as MNHEY and CDR2 as SMNVEV (reference sequence). The CDR3 length is 16 residues. CDR3 sequence: CASRTLGQTNTGELFF. The CDR3 DNA reads TGTGCCAGCAGAACTCTGGGACAGACGAACACCGGGGAGCTGTTTTTT.

This chain joins TRBV2 and TRBJ1-3; perhaps TRBD1 as D (6 bases). The germline CDR1 and CDR2 sequences are SNHLY and FYNNEI. The CDR3 spans 16 residues. V lost 5 bases to trimming and J lost 4 bases, with 18 bases between them. CDR3 amino acids: CASSSTPPGTGNTIYF. As DNA, the CDR3 is TGTGCCAGCAGTTCTACTCCCCCCGGGACAGGAAACACCATATATTTT.

In its sample, this clonotype was seen a few times. The chain combines TRBV4-1 with TRBJ2-1, with 11 bases lining up with TRBD2. CDR3 size: 18 residues. Germline CDR1 and CDR2: MGHRA and YSYEKL. With 0 bases clipped from V and 6 bases from J, the junction kept 10 bases outside the gene matches. The CDR3 sequence: CASSQEPRLAGGGNEQFF. CDR3 in DNA: TGCGCCAGCAGCCAAGAACCGCGCCTAGCGGGAGGAGGCAATGAGCAGTTCTTC.

There are a few counts of this clonotype. V and J are TRBV9 and TRBJ2-6, with D unclear. The length of the CDR3 is 15 residues. In germline, CDR1 is SGDLS, CDR2 YYNGEE. V was clipped by 0 bases and J by 1 base, with 5 bases between them. CDR3: CASSVGQSGANVLTF. The CDR3 DNA sequence: TGTGCCAGCAGCGTAGGCCAATCTGGGGCCAACGTCCTGACTTTC.

This clonotype was recorded at least ten times. This rearrangement joins TRBV2 to TRBJ1-6, with 7 nucleotides matching TRBD1. V gave up 4 bases and J gave up 3 bases; unmatched junction bases: 3. Germline assignment: CDR1 SNHLY and CDR2 FYNNEI. This CDR3 comprises 15 residues. CDR3 bases: TGTGCCAGCAGTGGAGGACAGGTCTATAATTCACCCCTCCACTTT. Its protein is CASSGGQVYNSPLHF.

The chain employs TRBV15 and TRBJ2-1; a possible D gene is TRBD2 (5 bases). Trimming shortened V by 5 bases and J by 3 bases, and 20 bases separated the two germline ends. The CDR3 has 17 amino acids. Germline V gene lookup returns CDR1 LNHNV and CDR2 YYDKDF (reference sequence). CDR3 DNA: TGTGCCACCAGCGCTCGCTTGACTACCCCCCTCTACAATGAGCAGTTCTTC. This sequence encodes CATSARLTTPLYNEQFF.

This clonotype occurred a few times. The chain combines TRBV4-1 with TRBJ2-2; D may correspond to TRBD1 or TRBD2 (6 bases each). CDR1 MGHRA and CDR2 YSYEKL come from the germline V gene. The CDR3 length is 17 residues. Trimming stripped 2 bases from V and 6 bases from J, with 19 bases between. This CDR3 is CASSQSSGAWVPGELFF. CDR3 coding DNA: TGCGCCAGCAGCCAATCCTCGGGGGCCTGGGTGCCCGGGGAGCTGTTTTTT.

This clonotype was observed at least ten times. This chain connects TRBV29-1 to TRBJ2-1; D is unclear. Germline CDR1 SQVTM, CDR2 ANQGSEA. V gave up 0 bases and J gave up 3 bases, with 12 bases separating them. This CDR3 region has 15 residues. CDR3 residues: CSVEDPTGNYNEQFF. DNA of the CDR3: TGCAGCGTTGAAGATCCTACGGGCAACTACAATGAGCAGTTCTTC.

This clonotype was picked up a small number of times. The V gene is TRBV4-3, the J gene TRBJ2-1, with no clear D. Germline CDR1 reads LGHNA; CDR2 reads YSLEER. This CDR3 comprises 15 residues. The V end lost 4 bases, the J end lost 0 bases, and 10 bases lay between the germline ends. In nucleotides, the CDR3 is TGCGCCAGCAGCCCAGATACGAGCTCCTACAATGAGCAGTTCTTC. Translating it yields CASSPDTSSYNEQFF.

The genes are TRBV29-1 and TRBJ2-2, with D perhaps TRBD1 (6 bases). This CDR3 spans 14 amino acids. CDR1 and CDR2 from the germline V gene are SQVTM and ANQGSEA. The V end lost 4 bases, the J end lost 4 bases, and 13 bases lay between the germline ends. The CDR3 is CSVVGPRGTGELFF. The CDR3 coding sequence is TGCAGCGTTGTAGGCCCCAGGGGCACCGGGGAGCTGTTTTTT.

This clonotype has only a few counts. V usage is TRBV12-3 or TRBV12-4 and J usage is TRBJ2-1, with D possibly being TRBD1 (6 bases). V was pared by 4 bases and J by 10 bases, with 26 bases between. This CDR3 has 17 residues. The CDR3 region has the DNA TGTGCCAGCAGTTCCGCTCGTTTCACAGGGACATTGCGGGAGCAGTTCTTC. Protein product: CASSSARFTGTLREQFF.

This chain's CDR3 is CASSQGSRGETQYF. CDR3 DNA sequence: TGTGCCAGCAGCCAAGGTTCCCGAGGGGAGACCCAGTACTTC. The V and J genes are TRBV3-1 and TRBJ2-5; TRBD2 might be the D (5 bases). The V end was cut by 1 base, the J end by 5 bases, with 11 bases between. The CDR3 covers 14 residues. CDR1 is LGHDT, CDR2 YNNKEL, per germline (reference sequence).

The chain recombines TRBV6-2 or TRBV6-3 with TRBJ2-1; a possible D gene is TRBD1 (5 bases). Germline V lookup: CDR1 MNHEY, CDR2 SVGEGT. V lost 0 bases and J 7 bases, leaving 7 bases between the germline ends. The length of the CDR3 is 13 residues. The DNA for the CDR3 is TGTGCCAGCAGTTACTCTGCAGGGAATGAGCAGTTCTTC. Its translation: CASSYSAGNEQFF.

This clonotype appeared a few times. The gene calls are TRBV25-1 and TRBJ1-1, with a weak D call TRBD1 (5 bases). The germline V gene encodes CDR1 MGHDK and CDR2 SYGVNS. Trimming removed 6 bases at V and 4 bases at J, with 15 bases between. The CDR3 is 14 amino acids. CDR3 sequence: CASSRGGLGTEAFF. CDR3 bases: TGTGCCAGCAGCCGTGGGGGATTGGGCACTGAAGCTTTCTTT.

V and J are TRBV6-5 and TRBJ2-1; D is unclear. Germline-derived CDR1 and CDR2 are MNHEY and SVGAGI. There are 12 residues in the CDR3. Trimming removed 7 bases from V and 8 bases from J, with 12 bases in between. This chain's CDR3 is CASTAGGDEQFF. The CDR3 DNA sequence: TGTGCCAGCACCGCCGGTGGCGATGAGCAGTTCTTC.

This clonotype was detected a few times. The genes are TRBV7-2 and TRBJ1-1; D possibly corresponds to TRBD1 (5 bases). Germline V gene data show CDR1 as SGHTA and CDR2 as FQGNSA. This CDR3 region has 15 residues. The germline V and J ends were trimmed by 5 bases and 6 bases, with 19 bases remaining between them. The CDR3: CASSLPIGGVAEAFF. The CDR3 DNA sequence: TGTGCCAGCAGCCTGCCCATTGGGGGGGTCGCTGAAGCTTTCTTT.

This chain links TRBV29-1 with TRBJ2-7; possibly TRBD2 for D (6 bases). The CDR3 has 13 residues. Trimming removed 4 bases from V and 0 bases from J, with 10 bases in between. Germline CDR1 reads SQVTM; CDR2 reads ANQGSEA. The CDR3 here is CSVGGGNSYEQYF. CDR3 sequence (DNA): TGCAGCGTTGGGGGCGGGAACTCCTACGAGCAGTACTTC.

The chain links TRBV9 to TRBJ2-7, with TRBD1 as a possible D gene (5 bases). This CDR3 has 12 residues. Germline assignment: CDR1 SGDLS and CDR2 YYNGEE. V was pared by 3 bases and J by 7 bases, with 11 bases between. The CDR3 nucleotides read TGTGCCAGCAGCGGGGGCGCGACGGAGCAGTACTTC. It codes for CASSGGATEQYF.

This clonotype occurred a few times. This chain uses TRBV4-1 with TRBJ2-5; no clear D gene. The CDR3 runs 13 residues. V dropped 0 bases and J dropped 0 bases, with 2 bases sitting between them. Looked up from germline, CDR1 is MGHRA and CDR2 is YSYEKL. CDR3 residues: CASSQDNQETQYF. The DNA for the CDR3 is TGCGCCAGCAGCCAAGATAACCAAGAGACCCAGTACTTC.

This clonotype was seen only a few times. The CDR3 loop reads CASSANPVAGANVLTF. For the CDR3, the DNA is TGTGCCAGCAGTGCAAACCCGGTCGCTGGGGCCAACGTCCTGACTTTC. This chain uses TRBV27 with TRBJ2-6; D gene ambiguous. Trimming pared 5 bases from V and 2 bases from J, leaving 13 bases between. The CDR3 loop spans 16 amino acids. CDR1 is MNHEY and CDR2 is SMNVEV in the germline V gene (reference sequence).

This clonotype occurred a few times. The J gene is TRBJ2-4, the V gene TRBV6-1; D gene uncertain. Between the trimmed V and J ends, which lost 7 bases and 8 bases, there was a span of 21 bases. Germline V gene sequence: CDR1 MNHNS, CDR2 SASEGT. This CDR3 region has 15 residues. CDR3 coding DNA: TGTGCCAGCACCCTGTTGCCTAATGGTCGAGACATTCAGTACTTC. This gives the protein CASTLLPNGRDIQYF.